Presented here are 28 T cell receptor beta chains from one specimen sequenced in a study of human T cells and chemical hapten exposure. From the RACE reads, TCRdb called clonotypes with MiXCR, one entry per CDR3 protein. Of 44,000 or so distinct CDR3 sequences in the sample, around 3.6% were seen once. The time point denotes: healthy volunteer bleed at 6 weeks. The total RNA was obtained from whole blood that was not fractionated. Input material: whole blood. The receptors shown here come from a human donor in good health. Some clones in this sample may be carry-over from other donors' samples.

This clonotype was observed many times. This rearrangement joins TRBV15 to TRBJ2-2, with no clear D. The CDR3 is 16 residues long. Trimming shortened V by 1 base and J by 6 bases, and 15 bases separated the two germline ends. Looked up from germline, CDR1 is LNHNV and CDR2 is YYDKDF (reference sequence). The CDR3 sequence is CATSRVRPFRPGELFF. The CDR3 DNA follows: TGTGCCACCAGCAGAGTTCGCCCTTTCAGGCCCGGGGAGCTGTTTTTT. Using reference TRBV15 and TRBJ2-2 for the parts outside the CDR3, the full variable domain is DAMVIQNPRYQVTQFGKPVTLSCSQTLNHNVMYWYQQKSSQAPKLLFHYYDKDFNNEADTPDNFQSRRPNTSFCFLDIRSPGLGDTAMYLCATSRVRPFRPGELFFGEGSRLTVL.

The chain is built from TRBV25-1 and TRBJ2-7; tentatively, D is TRBD1 (5 bases). V lost 0 bases and J lost 2, with 8 bases in between. Germline CDR1 and CDR2: MGHDK and SYGVNS. The CDR3 has 14 residues. The CDR3 coding sequence is TGTGCCAGCAGTGAATATCGACAGACCTACGAGCAGTACTTC. Residues: CASSEYRQTYEQYF.

The rearrangement uses TRBV5-1 and TRBJ1-1; 11 bases align to TRBD1. The germline V gene encodes CDR1 SGHRS and CDR2 YFSETQ. The CDR3 covers 15 residues. J gave up 5 bases and V 0 bases, and 3 bases lay outside the gene matches. This chain's CDR3 is CASSLEGQGVTEAFF. The CDR3 DNA follows: TGCGCCAGCAGCTTGGAGGGACAGGGGGTTACTGAAGCTTTCTTT.

With regard to this clonotype: This may come from a read error, since a much larger clone is one base off. V is TRBV28 and J is TRBJ2-3, with 9 nucleotides matching TRBD1. From germline, CDR1 is MDHEN and CDR2 SYDVKM. The CDR3 is 15 residues long. Here the CDR3 DNA reads TGTGCCAGCAGCCACCGGGGACAGGGATCAGATACGCGGTATTTT. It is translated as CASSHRGQGSDTRYF.

This clonotype has at least ten counts. This rearrangement joins TRBV7-2 to TRBJ1-3, with 9 bases matching TRBD1. Germline values: CDR1 SGHTA, CDR2 FQGNSA. The CDR3 length is 15 residues. J lost 3 bases, V lost 7 bases, and 7 bases had no gene match. CDR3: CASTYRGRFGNTIYF. The CDR3 bases are TGTGCCAGCACCTACAGGGGGCGGTTTGGAAACACCATATATTTT.

This clonotype was observed many times. J is TRBJ1-1 and V is TRBV10-2; D uncertain. The length of the CDR3 is 13 residues. The germline V gene has CDR1 WSHSY and CDR2 SAAADI. Trimming stripped 5 bases from V and 6 bases from J, with 13 bases between. The CDR3 here is CASSNPPKAEAFF. CDR3 coding DNA: TGCGCCAGCAGTAACCCCCCAAAGGCTGAAGCTTTCTTT.

This clonotype came up a few times. The chain uses TRBV11-2 and TRBJ2-7; TRBD1 matches at 8 bases. Germline V gives CDR1 SGHAT, CDR2 FQNNGV. The CDR3 consists of 16 residues. Trimming removed 0 bases from V and 4 bases from J; junction bases left unmatched: 8. The CDR3 DNA sequence: TGTGCCAGCAGCTTAGATCGTCGGGACAGGCGATACGAGCAGTACTTC. Encoded protein: CASSLDRRDRRYEQYF.

This clonotype was detected ten times or more. The rearrangement uses TRBV20-1 and TRBJ2-7; perhaps TRBD2 as D (5 bases). The CDR3 has 15 amino acids. V shed 5 bases and J shed 2 bases, with 19 bases lying between them. Germline assignment: CDR1 DFQATT and CDR2 SNEGSKA (reference sequence). The CDR3 nucleotides read TGCAGTGCTCACCGGAATGGACTTCGCCCCTACGAGCAGTACTTC. Protein sequence: CSAHRNGLRPYEQYF.

This clonotype was seen many times. The CDR3 protein is CASSGNPYSNQPQHF. The CDR3, as DNA: TGTGCCAGCAGTGGCAATCCTTATAGCAATCAGCCCCAGCATTTT. The rearrangement uses TRBV2 and TRBJ1-5; D gene ambiguous. Trimming pared 4 bases from V and 0 bases from J, leaving 10 bases between. From germline, CDR1 is SNHLY and CDR2 FYNNEI. The CDR3 is made up of 15 amino acids.

This clonotype was observed a handful of times. The chain combines TRBV20-1 with TRBJ1-2; no clear D. Germline loops: CDR1 DFQATT, CDR2 SNEGSKA (reference sequence). The CDR3 is 17 amino acids. V was cut by 3 bases and J by 4 bases, with 24 bases left in between. CDR3 sequence: CSARNKATMTPSYGYTF. The DNA of the CDR3 is TGCAGTGCTAGGAATAAGGCCACGATGACCCCTAGCTATGGCTACACCTTC.

The V and J genes are TRBV5-1 and TRBJ2-7; D gene unclear. CDR1 and CDR2 (germline): SGHRS, YFSETQ. This CDR3 is built from 15 residues. V shed 4 bases and J shed 1 base, with 15 bases lying between them. The CDR3 nucleotides read TGCGCCAGCAGCCTGGGCCCGGCCCAATCCTACGAGCAGTACTTC. Translated, it gives CASSLGPAQSYEQYF.

The chain employs TRBV6-6 and TRBJ1-3; D is ambiguous. CDR1 MNHNY and CDR2 SVGAGI come from the germline V gene (reference sequence). The CDR3 covers 15 residues. The V and J ends lost 0 bases and 1 base respectively, with 7 bases between them. The CDR3 nucleotides read TGTGCCAGCAGTTACTCGTGGGGTTCTGGAAACACCATATATTTT. Protein sequence: CASSYSWGSGNTIYF.

This clonotype was seen at least ten times. The rearrangement links TRBV29-1 to TRBJ1-5, with D hard to call. The CDR3 has 13 residues. CDR1 is SQVTM, CDR2 ANQGSEA, per germline. Trimming removed 4 bases from V and 4 bases from J, with 11 bases in between. CDR3 nucleotide sequence: TGCAGCGTTGCTCGGTCCTTTAATCAGCCCCAGCATTTT. This codes for CSVARSFNQPQHF.

This clonotype showed up many times. The CDR3 protein is CASSRTGAYNEQFF. The CDR3 bases are TGTGCCAGCAGTCGGACTGGGGCATACAATGAGCAGTTCTTC. The chain recombines TRBV12-3 or TRBV12-4 with TRBJ2-1; TRBD1 or TRBD2 may be the D gene (5 bases each). With 5 bases removed from V and 4 bases from J, the gap between germline ends came to 12 bases. The CDR3 runs 14 residues.

The chain employs TRBV29-1 and TRBJ1-1, with a possible D match to TRBD1 (5 bases). The CDR3 extends over 12 amino acids. V dropped 4 bases and J dropped 1 base, with 7 bases sitting between them. Germline loops: CDR1 SQVTM, CDR2 ANQGSEA. The CDR3 DNA reads as TGCAGCGTTGGAGGGGCGAACACTGAAGCTTTCTTT. It yields the protein CSVGGANTEAFF.

This clonotype occurred many times. The chain links TRBV7-9 to TRBJ2-1, with no clear D. Trimming pared 1 base from V and 4 bases from J, leaving 5 bases between. This CDR3 has 13 residues. CDR1 and CDR2 from the germline V gene are SEHNR and FQNEAQ (reference sequence). DNA for the CDR3: TGTGCCAGCAGCTTAGTAACGTACAATGAGCAGTTCTTC. It yields the protein CASSLVTYNEQFF.

The sample holds many counts of this clonotype. The chain combines TRBV7-9 with TRBJ2-5; the D is unclear. V lost 3 bases and J 1 base, leaving 12 bases between the germline ends. Germline CDR1 and CDR2: SEHNR and FQNEAQ (reference sequence). The CDR3 contains 15 residues. CDR3 nucleotide sequence: TGTGCCAGCAGCTTGGGCGCAGTTAGCCAAGAGACCCAGTACTTC. Residues: CASSLGAVSQETQYF.

The chain uses TRBV12-3 or TRBV12-4 and TRBJ2-7; D possibly uses TRBD1 or TRBD2 (5 bases each). V shed 6 bases and J shed 12 bases, with 21 bases lying between them. This CDR3 comprises 13 residues. The CDR3 protein is CASSPGFRGLRYF. Here the CDR3 DNA reads TGTGCCAGCAGCCCGGGATTTAGGGGTTTGCGGTACTTC.

Many counts were recorded for this clonotype. This chain connects TRBV5-6 to TRBJ2-2; D is unclear. V gave up 4 bases and J gave up 5 bases, with 9 bases separating them. This CDR3 is 13 amino acids long. Germline CDR1 SGHDT, CDR2 YYEEEE. CDR3 amino acids: CASSPRSTGELFF. The CDR3 region has the DNA TGTGCCAGCAGCCCCAGATCAACCGGGGAGCTGTTTTTT.

This clonotype has ten or more counts. This rearrangement joins TRBV6-6 to TRBJ2-7, with D possibly matching TRBD2 (6 bases). The CDR3 contains 15 residues. CDR1 is MNHNY and CDR2 is SVGAGI in the germline V gene (reference sequence). Trimming took 2 bases from V and 0 from J, leaving 11 bases between them. The CDR3 sequence: CASSYPAGSSYEQYF. The CDR3 region has the DNA TGTGCCAGCAGTTACCCAGCGGGTAGCTCCTACGAGCAGTACTTC.

In its sample, this clonotype was seen a few times. The chain couples TRBV5-4 to TRBJ1-2; D might be TRBD1 (6 bases). Trimming took off 4 bases at V and 6 bases at J, with 16 bases between the two ends. The germline V gene encodes CDR1 SGHNT and CDR2 YYREEE (reference sequence). There are 14 residues in the CDR3. Here the CDR3 DNA reads TGTGCCAGCAGCGTGGACGGACGGGGGCATGGCTACACCTTC. It translates to CASSVDGRGHGYTF. Complete variable domain (other parts from reference TRBV5-4 and TRBJ1-2): ETGVTQSPTHLIKTRGQQVTLRCSSQSGHNTVSWYQQALGQGPQFIFQYYREEENGRGNFPPRFSGLQFPNYSSELNVNALELDDSALYLCASSVDGRGHGYTFGSGTRLTVV.

The sample holds many counts of this clonotype. CDR3 protein: CASSLAVTGGTDTQYF. CDR3 bases: TGCGCCAGCAGCTTGGCCGTGACGGGAGGCACAGATACGCAGTATTTT. This rearrangement joins TRBV5-1 to TRBJ2-3; a possible D gene is TRBD2 (6 bases). V was cut by 0 bases and J by 1 base, with 12 bases left in between. Germline CDR1 SGHRS, CDR2 YFSETQ. CDR3 length: 16 residues.

This chain links TRBV29-1 with TRBJ2-7; 7 positions match TRBD2. Germline V gene lookup returns CDR1 SQVTM and CDR2 ANQGSEA. V gave up 4 bases and J gave up 6 bases; unmatched junction bases: 9. The CDR3 is 13 residues long. This chain's CDR3 is CSVVRTSRSEQYF. CDR3 DNA: TGCAGCGTTGTGAGGACTAGTCGTAGCGAGCAGTACTTC.

This clonotype was seen many times. This rearrangement joins TRBV20-1 to TRBJ2-2; perhaps D is TRBD1 or TRBD2 (5 bases each). The CDR3 length is 14 residues. Germline V lookup: CDR1 DFQATT, CDR2 SNEGSKA (reference sequence). V was clipped by 6 bases and J by 4 bases, with 15 bases between them. DNA of the CDR3: TGCAGTGCGCCGATCCTTGGGGGCACCGGGGAGCTGTTTTTT. It specifies CSAPILGGTGELFF.

Ten or more counts support this clonotype. The V and J genes are TRBV20-1 and TRBJ2-3; D gene unclear. Trimming removed 3 bases from V and 3 bases from J, with 7 bases in between. CDR3 size: 12 residues. The germline CDR1 and CDR2 sequences are DFQATT and SNEGSKA (reference sequence). CDR3 DNA sequence: TGCAGTGCTAGTGTTCGTACAGATACGCAGTATTTT. Its protein is CSASVRTDTQYF.

This sequence joins TRBV29-1 and TRBJ2-2; TRBD2 matches 9 bases. Unmatched junction bases numbered 5, after V lost 5 bases and J lost 4 bases. The CDR3 runs to 14 residues. Germline V gene lookup returns CDR1 SQVTM and CDR2 ANQGSEA. The CDR3 DNA reads TGCAGCGTTTCCGGGACTAGCTTCACCGGGGAGCTGTTTTTT. It specifies CSVSGTSFTGELFF.

This clonotype was observed many times. This chain connects TRBV19 to TRBJ1-2; the match to TRBD1 covers 8 bases. Germline CDR1 LNHDA, CDR2 SQIVND (reference sequence). With V trimmed by 0 bases and J by 4 bases, 13 bases remained unmatched. The CDR3 extends over 18 amino acids. The CDR3 sequence is CASSIDLLWDRSFYGYTF. The CDR3 DNA reads TGTGCCAGTAGTATAGATCTATTGTGGGACAGGTCGTTCTATGGCTACACCTTC.

Ten or more counts support this clonotype. V usage is TRBV12-3 or TRBV12-4 and J usage is TRBJ1-5; possibly TRBD1 for D (5 bases). The CDR3 loop spans 13 amino acids. The V and J ends lost 3 bases and 6 bases respectively, with 9 bases between them. The CDR3 nucleotides are TGTGCCAGCAGTTTTGGGGGAGTTCAGCCCCAGCATTTT. Protein: CASSFGGVQPQHF.